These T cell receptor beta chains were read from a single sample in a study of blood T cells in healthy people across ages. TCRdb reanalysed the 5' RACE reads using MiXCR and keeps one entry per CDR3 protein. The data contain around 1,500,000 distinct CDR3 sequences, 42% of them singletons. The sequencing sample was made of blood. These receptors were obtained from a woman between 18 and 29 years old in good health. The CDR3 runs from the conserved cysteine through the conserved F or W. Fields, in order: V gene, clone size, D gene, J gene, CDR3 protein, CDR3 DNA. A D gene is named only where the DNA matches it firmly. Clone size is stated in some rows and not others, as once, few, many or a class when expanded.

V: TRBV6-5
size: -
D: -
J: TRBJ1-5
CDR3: CASSSYSGENQPQHF
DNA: TGTGCCAGCAGTTCGTACTCCGGGGAGAATCAGCCCCAGCATTTT

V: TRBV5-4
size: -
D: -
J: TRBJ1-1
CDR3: CASSLDPLNTEAFF
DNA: TGTGCCAGCAGCTTGGATCCCCTGAACACTGAAGCTTTCTTT

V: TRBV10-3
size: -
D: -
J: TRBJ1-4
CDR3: CAISEAGALEKLFF
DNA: TGTGCCATCAGTGAAGCAGGGGCCTTGGAAAAACTGTTTTTT

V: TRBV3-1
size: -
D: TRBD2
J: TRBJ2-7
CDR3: CASSREPGTSGYNEQYF
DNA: TGTGCCAGCAGCCGGGAGCCCGGGACTAGCGGTTACAATGAGCAGTACTTC

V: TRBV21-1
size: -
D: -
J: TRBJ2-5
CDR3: CASPDRGPGQETQYF
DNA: TGTGCCAGCCCGGACAGGGGGCCAGGGCAAGAGACCCAGTACTTC

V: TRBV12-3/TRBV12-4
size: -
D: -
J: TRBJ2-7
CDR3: CASNFSAGHAYEQYF
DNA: TGTGCCAGCAATTTTTCAGCGGGACATGCCTACGAGCAGTACTTC

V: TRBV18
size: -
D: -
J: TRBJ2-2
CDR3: CASSPPYSPNTGELFF
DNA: TGTGCCAGCTCACCACCGTACAGCCCGAACACCGGGGAGCTGTTTTTT

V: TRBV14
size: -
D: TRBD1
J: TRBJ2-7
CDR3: CASSQITGTGFHRKGYEQYF
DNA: TGCGCCAGCAGCCAAATTACCGGGACAGGATTCCATCGGAAGGGCTACGAGCAGTACTTC

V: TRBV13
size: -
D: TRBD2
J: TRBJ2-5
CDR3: CASSLVGTSGIKEQYF
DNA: TGTGCCAGCAGCTTAGTCGGGACTAGCGGGATTAAAGAGCAGTACTTC

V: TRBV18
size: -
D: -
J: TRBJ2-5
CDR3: CASSPPTVEGTQYF
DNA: TGTGCCAGCTCACCACCAACAGTAGAAGGGACCCAGTACTTC

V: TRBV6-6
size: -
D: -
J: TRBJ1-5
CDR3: CASSYSGGVSNQPQHF
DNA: TGTGCCAGCAGTTACTCTGGCGGGGTGAGCAATCAGCCCCAGCATTTT

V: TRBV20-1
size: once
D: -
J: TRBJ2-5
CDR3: CSAIPPQEAQYF
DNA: TGCAGTGCTATCCCACCGCAGGAGGCCCAGTACTTC

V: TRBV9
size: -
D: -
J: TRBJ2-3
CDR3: CASSPSGQGTDTQYF
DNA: TGTGCCAGCAGCCCTAGTGGGCAGGGCACAGATACGCAGTATTTT

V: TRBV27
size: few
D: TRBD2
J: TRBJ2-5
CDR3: CASSPWTSGLQETQYF
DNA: TGTGCCAGCAGTCCGTGGACTAGCGGTTTACAAGAGACCCAGTACTTC

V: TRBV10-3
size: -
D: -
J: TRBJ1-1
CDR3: CAIRVRAVVNTEAFF
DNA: TGTGCCATCAGGGTCAGGGCGGTGGTGAACACTGAAGCTTTCTTT

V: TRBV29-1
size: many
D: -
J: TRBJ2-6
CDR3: CSVPRESGANVLTF
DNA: TGCAGCGTCCCCAGGGAATCTGGGGCCAACGTCCTGACTTTC

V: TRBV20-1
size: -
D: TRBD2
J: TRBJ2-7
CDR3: CSAITGGPHEQYF
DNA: TGCAGTGCTATAACGGGAGGGCCTCACGAGCAGTACTTC

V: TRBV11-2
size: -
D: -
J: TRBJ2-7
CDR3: CASSLDRRGYEQYF
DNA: TGTGCCAGCAGCTTAGATCGGCGAGGCTACGAGCAGTACTTC

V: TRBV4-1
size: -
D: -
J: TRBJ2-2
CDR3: CASSQVSDATTGELFF
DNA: TGCGCCAGCAGCCAAGTTTCGGACGCCACCACCGGGGAGCTGTTTTTT